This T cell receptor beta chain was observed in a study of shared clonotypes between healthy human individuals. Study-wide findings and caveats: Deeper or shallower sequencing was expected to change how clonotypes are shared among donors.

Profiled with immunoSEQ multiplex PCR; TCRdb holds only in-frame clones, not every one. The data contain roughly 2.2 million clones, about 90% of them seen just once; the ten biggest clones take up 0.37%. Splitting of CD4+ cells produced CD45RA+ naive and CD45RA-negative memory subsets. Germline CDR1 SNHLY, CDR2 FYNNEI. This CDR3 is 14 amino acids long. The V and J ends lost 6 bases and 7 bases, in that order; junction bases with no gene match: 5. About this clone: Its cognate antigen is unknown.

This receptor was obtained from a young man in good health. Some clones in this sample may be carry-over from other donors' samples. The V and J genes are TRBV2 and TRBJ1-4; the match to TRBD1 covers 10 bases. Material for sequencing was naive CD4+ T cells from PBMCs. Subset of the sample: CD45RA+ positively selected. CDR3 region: CASRRQGASEKLFF. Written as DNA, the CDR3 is TGTGCCAGCAGAAGACAGGGGGCGAGTGAAAAACTGTTTTTT.